A single sample gave rise to the 8 T cell receptor beta chains below, sequenced in a study of CD8 T cells in Susac syndrome. After extraction with the RNeasy kit, about 0.5 to 1 ug of the RNA was reverse transcribed using random hexamers. MiXCR was run by TCRdb on the immunoSEQ multiplex PCR reads, yielding one entry per CDR3 protein. This table holds tens of thousands of distinct CDR3 sequences, about 94% found once. The sample was CD8+ T cells from PBMCs. The receptors here all came from a human donor with Susac syndrome.

This clonotype has a handful of counts. J is TRBJ2-7 and V is TRBV20-1; 10 bases line up with TRBD2. Germline assignment: CDR1 DFQATT and CDR2 SNEGSKA (reference sequence). V shed 5 bases, J shed 3 bases, and the junction held 7 bases outside the gene matches. CDR3 length: 14 residues. CDR3 DNA sequence: TGCAGTGCTGAGAGGACTAGCGGTAACTACGAGCAGTACTTC. Translating gives CSAERTSGNYEQYF.

The chain combines TRBV5-6 with TRBJ2-7; D unresolved. The CDR3 has 12 amino acids. CDR1 and CDR2 from the germline V gene are SGHDT and YYEEEE. V lost 4 bases and J 7 bases, leaving 12 bases between the germline ends. The CDR3 loop is CASSAVGGEQYF. CDR3 DNA: TGTGCCAGCAGCGCGGTGGGTGGGGAGCAGTACTTC.

This clonotype has only one observation. The CDR3, as DNA: TGCAGCGTTGTCTCCAGAGAAATGCTTTTAGCGGGCACAGATACGCAGTATTTT. Translated, it gives CSVVSREMLLAGTDTQYF. V is TRBV29-1 and J is TRBJ2-3, with a possible D match to TRBD2 (6 bases). The ends were cut back, 4 bases at V and 1 base at J, with 24 bases in the middle. Germline V gives CDR1 SQVTM, CDR2 ANQGSEA. The CDR3 spans 18 residues.

The genes are TRBV7-9 and TRBJ2-5, with D unresolved. Trimming removed 0 bases at V and 1 base at J, with 9 bases between. This CDR3 comprises 15 residues. Germline loops: CDR1 SEHNR, CDR2 FQNEAQ (reference sequence). DNA of the CDR3: TGTGCCAGCAGCTTAGCCTTCGGCGGCCAAGAGACCCAGTACTTC. Protein sequence: CASSLAFGGQETQYF.

The chain links TRBV28 to TRBJ2-7; perhaps TRBD2 as D (6 bases). V was cut by 10 bases and J by 2 bases, with 15 bases left in between. Germline CDR1 is MDHEN and CDR2 is SYDVKM. The CDR3 totals 13 residues. The CDR3 here is CATAPGGTYEQYF. CDR3 sequence (DNA): TGTGCCACCGCCCCTGGGGGGACCTACGAGCAGTACTTC.

The chain is built from TRBV7-9 and TRBJ1-1; D ambiguous. Germline V gives CDR1 SEHNR, CDR2 FQNEAQ (reference sequence). The CDR3 runs 14 residues. With 2 bases removed from V and 1 base from J, the gap between germline ends came to 8 bases. The CDR3, as DNA: TGTGCCAGCAGCTTAACGGGAGAGAACACTGAAGCTTTCTTT. Translation gives CASSLTGENTEAFF.

The chain joins TRBV7-9 to TRBJ1-2; weak D call: TRBD1 (5 bases). The V and J ends lost 2 bases and 4 bases respectively, with 26 bases between them. The CDR3 is 19 amino acids. Looked up from germline, CDR1 is SEHNR and CDR2 is FQNEAQ (reference sequence). DNA for the CDR3: TGTGCCAGCAGCTTAACTGCGGCAGGGATCCCCTCGAGTGGCTATGGCTACACCTTC. It encodes CASSLTAAGIPSSGYGYTF.

The V call is TRBV7-9, the J call TRBJ1-5; no firm D call. Per germline, CDR1 SEHNR and CDR2 FQNEAQ (reference sequence). V was trimmed by 5 bases and J by 4 bases, leaving 15 bases between them. The CDR3 has 15 amino acids. This chain's CDR3 is CASSTIDSLNQPQHF. CDR3 nucleotide sequence: TGTGCCAGCAGCACAATAGACTCATTAAATCAGCCCCAGCATTTT.